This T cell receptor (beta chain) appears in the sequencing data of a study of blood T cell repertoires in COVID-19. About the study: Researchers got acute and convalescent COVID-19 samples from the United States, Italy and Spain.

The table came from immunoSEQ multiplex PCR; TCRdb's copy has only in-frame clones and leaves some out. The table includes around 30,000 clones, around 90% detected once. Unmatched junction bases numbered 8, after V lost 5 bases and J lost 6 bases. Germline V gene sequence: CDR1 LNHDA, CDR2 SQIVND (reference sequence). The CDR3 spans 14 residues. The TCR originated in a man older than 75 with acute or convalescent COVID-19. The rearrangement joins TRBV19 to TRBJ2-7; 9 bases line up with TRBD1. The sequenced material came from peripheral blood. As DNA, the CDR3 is TGTGCCAGTAGTTCCCGGACAGGGGTTCTCGAGCAGTACTTC. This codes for CASSSRTGVLEQYF.